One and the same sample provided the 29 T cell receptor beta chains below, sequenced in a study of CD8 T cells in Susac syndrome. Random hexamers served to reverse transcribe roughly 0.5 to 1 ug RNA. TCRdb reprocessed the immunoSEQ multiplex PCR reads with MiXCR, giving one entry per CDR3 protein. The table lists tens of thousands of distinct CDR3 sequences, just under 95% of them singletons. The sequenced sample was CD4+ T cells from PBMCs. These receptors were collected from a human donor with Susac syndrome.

Written as DNA, the CDR3 is TGTGCCAGCAGCTTAGATCAGGCGGGGCAAGAGACCCAGTACTTC. Translated: CASSLDQAGQETQYF. The rearrangement uses TRBV7-2 and TRBJ2-5; perhaps TRBD2 as D (6 bases). The CDR3 is 15 residues long. V dropped 1 base and J dropped 2 bases, with 11 bases sitting between them. Germline V gene data show CDR1 as SGHTA and CDR2 as FQGNSA.

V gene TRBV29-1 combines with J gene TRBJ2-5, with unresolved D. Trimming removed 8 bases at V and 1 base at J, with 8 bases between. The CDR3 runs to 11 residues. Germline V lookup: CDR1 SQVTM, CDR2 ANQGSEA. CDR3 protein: CSTRTQETQYF. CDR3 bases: TGCAGCACGAGAACCCAAGAGACCCAGTACTTC. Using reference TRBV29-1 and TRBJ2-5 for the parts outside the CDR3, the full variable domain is SAVISQKPSRDICQRGTSLTIQCQVDSQVTMMFWYRQQPGQSLTLIATANQGSEATYESGFVIDKFPISRPNLTFSTLTVSNMSPEDSSIYLCSTRTQETQYFGPGTRLLVL.

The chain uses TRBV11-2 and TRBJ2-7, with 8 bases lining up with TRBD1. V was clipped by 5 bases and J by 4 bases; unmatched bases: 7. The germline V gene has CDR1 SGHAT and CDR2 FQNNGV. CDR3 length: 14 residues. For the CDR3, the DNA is TGTGCCAGCAGCCGGACAGGGCAGAATTACGAGCAGTACTTC. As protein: CASSRTGQNYEQYF.

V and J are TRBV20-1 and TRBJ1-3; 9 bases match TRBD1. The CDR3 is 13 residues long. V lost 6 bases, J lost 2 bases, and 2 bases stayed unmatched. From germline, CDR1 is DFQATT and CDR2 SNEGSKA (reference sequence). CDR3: CSARDRAGNTIYF. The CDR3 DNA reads TGCAGTGCCAGGGACAGGGCTGGAAACACCATATATTTT.

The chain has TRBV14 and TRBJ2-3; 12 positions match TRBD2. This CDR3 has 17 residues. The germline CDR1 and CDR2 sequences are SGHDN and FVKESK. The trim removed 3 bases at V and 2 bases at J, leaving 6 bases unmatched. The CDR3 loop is CASSQRLAGELTDTQYF. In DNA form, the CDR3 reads TGTGCCAGCAGCCAGCGACTAGCGGGGGAACTCACAGATACGCAGTATTTT. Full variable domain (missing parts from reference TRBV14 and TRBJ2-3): EAGVTQFPSHSVIEKGQTVTLRCDPISGHDNLYWYRRVMGKEIKFLLHFVKESKQDESGMPNNRFLAERTGGTYSTLKVQPAELEDSGVYFCASSQRLAGELTDTQYFGPGTRLTVL.

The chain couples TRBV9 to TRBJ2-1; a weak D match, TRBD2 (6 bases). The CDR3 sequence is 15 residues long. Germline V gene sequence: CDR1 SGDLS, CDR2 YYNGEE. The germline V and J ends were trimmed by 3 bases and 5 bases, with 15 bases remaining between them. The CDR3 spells CASSGGSGTHNEQFF. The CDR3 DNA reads TGTGCCAGCAGCGGGGGTTCAGGGACTCACAATGAGCAGTTCTTC.

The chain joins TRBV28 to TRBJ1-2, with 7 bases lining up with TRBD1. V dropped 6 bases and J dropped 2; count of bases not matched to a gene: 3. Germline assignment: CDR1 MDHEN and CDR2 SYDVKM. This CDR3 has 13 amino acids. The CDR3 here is CASRTGQNYGYTF. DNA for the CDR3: TGTGCCAGCAGGACGGGACAGAACTATGGCTACACCTTC.

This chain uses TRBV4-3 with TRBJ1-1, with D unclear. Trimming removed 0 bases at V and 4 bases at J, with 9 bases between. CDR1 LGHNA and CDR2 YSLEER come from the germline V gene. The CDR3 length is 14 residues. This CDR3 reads CASSQDRRITEAFF. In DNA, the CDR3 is TGCGCCAGCAGCCAAGATAGGCGGATCACTGAAGCTTTCTTT.

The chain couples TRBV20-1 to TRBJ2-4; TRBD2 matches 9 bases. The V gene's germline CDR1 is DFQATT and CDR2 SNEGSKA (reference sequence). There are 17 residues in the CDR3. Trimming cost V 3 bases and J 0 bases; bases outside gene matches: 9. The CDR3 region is CSASMSLAGIAKNIQYF. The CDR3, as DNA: TGCAGTGCTAGTATGTCTCTAGCGGGGATAGCCAAAAACATTCAGTACTTC.

CDR3 protein: CASSSLSGGTETQYF. DNA for the CDR3: TGTGCCAGCAGTTCCCTAAGCGGGGGGACAGAGACCCAGTACTTC. The chain employs TRBV28 and TRBJ2-5; 9 nucleotides match TRBD2. This CDR3 is 15 amino acids long. V lost 4 bases, J lost 4 bases, and 7 bases stayed unmatched. The germline CDR1 and CDR2 sequences are MDHEN and SYDVKM.

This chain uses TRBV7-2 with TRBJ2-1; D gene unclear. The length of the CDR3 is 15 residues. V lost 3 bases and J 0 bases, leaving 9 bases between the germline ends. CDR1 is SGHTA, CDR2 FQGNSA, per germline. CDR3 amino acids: CASSLRTPSYNEQFF. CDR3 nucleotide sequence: TGTGCCAGCAGCTTGCGGACGCCCTCCTACAATGAGCAGTTCTTC.

The CDR3 protein is CASSQGQGSYTF. The CDR3 nucleotides read TGTGCCAGCAGCCAAGGGCAAGGGAGCTACACCTTC. The chain is built from TRBV3-1 and TRBJ1-2, with D unresolved. The V end was cut by 1 base, the J end by 9 bases, with 9 bases between. Germline loops: CDR1 LGHDT, CDR2 YNNKEL (reference sequence). CDR3 length: 12 amino acids.

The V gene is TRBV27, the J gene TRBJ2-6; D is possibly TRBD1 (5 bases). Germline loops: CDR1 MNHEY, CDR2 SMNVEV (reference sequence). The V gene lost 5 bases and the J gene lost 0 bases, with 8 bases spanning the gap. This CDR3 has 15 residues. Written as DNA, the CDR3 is TGTGCCAGCAGTACGACAGACTCTGGGGCCAACGTCCTGACTTTC. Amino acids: CASSTTDSGANVLTF.

CDR3 DNA: TGCAGTGCCAAAGACTCCCCTGAGACCCAGTACTTC. It is translated as CSAKDSPETQYF. V is TRBV20-1 and J is TRBJ2-5; no definite D call. The V end was cut by 6 bases, the J end by 5 bases, with 13 bases between. This CDR3 spans 12 amino acids. Germline V lookup: CDR1 DFQATT, CDR2 SNEGSKA (reference sequence).

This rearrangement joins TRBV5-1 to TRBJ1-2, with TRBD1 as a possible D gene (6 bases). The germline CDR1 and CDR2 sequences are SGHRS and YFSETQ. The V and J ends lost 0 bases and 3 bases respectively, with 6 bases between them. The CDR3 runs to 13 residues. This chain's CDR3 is CASSLEGDYGYTF. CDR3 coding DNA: TGCGCCAGCAGCTTGGAGGGGGACTATGGCTACACCTTC.

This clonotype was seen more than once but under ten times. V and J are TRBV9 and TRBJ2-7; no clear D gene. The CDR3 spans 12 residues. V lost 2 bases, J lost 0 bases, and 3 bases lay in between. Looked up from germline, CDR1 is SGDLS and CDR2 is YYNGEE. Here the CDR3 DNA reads TGTGCCAGCAGCGTTTCCTCCTACGAGCAGTACTTC. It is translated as CASSVSSYEQYF.

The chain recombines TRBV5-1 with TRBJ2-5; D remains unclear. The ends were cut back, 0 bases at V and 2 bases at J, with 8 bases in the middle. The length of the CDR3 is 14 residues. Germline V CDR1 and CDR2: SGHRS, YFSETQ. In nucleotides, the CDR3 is TGCGCCAGCAGCTTGGCCGCGATACAAGAGACCCAGTACTTC. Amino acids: CASSLAAIQETQYF. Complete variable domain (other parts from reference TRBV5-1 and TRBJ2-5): KAGVTQTPRYLIKTRGQQVTLSCSPISGHRSVSWYQQTPGQGLQFLFEYFSETQRNKGNFPGRFSGRQFSNSRSEMNVSTLELGDSALYLCASSLAAIQETQYFGPGTRLLVL.

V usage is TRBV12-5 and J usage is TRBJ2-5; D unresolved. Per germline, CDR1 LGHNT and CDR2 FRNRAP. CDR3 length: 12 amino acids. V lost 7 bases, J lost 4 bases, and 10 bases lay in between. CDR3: CASAETGETQYF. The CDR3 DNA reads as TGTGCTAGTGCCGAAACGGGAGAGACCCAGTACTTC. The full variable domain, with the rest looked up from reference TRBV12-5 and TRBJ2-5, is DARVTQTPRHKVTEMGQEVTMRCQPILGHNTVFWYRQTMMQGLELLAYFRNRAPLDDSGMPKDRFSAEMPDATLATLKIQPSEPRDSAVYFCASAETGETQYFGPGTRLLVL.

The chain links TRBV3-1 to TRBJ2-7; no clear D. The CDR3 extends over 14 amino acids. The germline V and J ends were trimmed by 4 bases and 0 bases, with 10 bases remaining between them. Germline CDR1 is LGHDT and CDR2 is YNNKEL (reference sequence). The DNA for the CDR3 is TGTGCCAGCAGCCGAACTACTTACTCCTACGAGCAGTACTTC. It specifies CASSRTTYSYEQYF.

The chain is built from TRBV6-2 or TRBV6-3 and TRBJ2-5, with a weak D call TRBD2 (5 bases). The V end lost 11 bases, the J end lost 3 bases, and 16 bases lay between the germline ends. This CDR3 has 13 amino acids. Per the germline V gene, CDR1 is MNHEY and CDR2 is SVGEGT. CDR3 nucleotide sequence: TGTGCCGGTAATACACTCGGGGAAGAGACCCAGTACTTC. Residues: CAGNTLGEETQYF.

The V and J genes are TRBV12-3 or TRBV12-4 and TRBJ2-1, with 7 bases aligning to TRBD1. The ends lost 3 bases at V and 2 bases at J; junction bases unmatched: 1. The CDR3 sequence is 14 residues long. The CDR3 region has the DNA TGTGCCAGCAGTTTGGGACAGCCCTACAATGAGCAGTTCTTC. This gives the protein CASSLGQPYNEQFF.

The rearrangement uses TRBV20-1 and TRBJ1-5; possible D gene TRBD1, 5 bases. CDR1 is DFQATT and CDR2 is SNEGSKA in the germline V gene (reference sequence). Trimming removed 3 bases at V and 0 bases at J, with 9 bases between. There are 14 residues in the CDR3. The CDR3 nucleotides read TGCAGTGCTAGGCCAGGGCTTAGCAATCAGCCCCAGCATTTT. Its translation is CSARPGLSNQPQHF.

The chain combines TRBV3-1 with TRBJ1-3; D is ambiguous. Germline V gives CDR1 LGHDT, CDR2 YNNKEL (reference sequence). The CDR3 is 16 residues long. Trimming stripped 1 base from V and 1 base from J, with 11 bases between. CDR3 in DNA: TGTGCCAGCAGCCAAGTTCCCGGGGATTCTGGAAACACCATATATTTT. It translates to CASSQVPGDSGNTIYF.

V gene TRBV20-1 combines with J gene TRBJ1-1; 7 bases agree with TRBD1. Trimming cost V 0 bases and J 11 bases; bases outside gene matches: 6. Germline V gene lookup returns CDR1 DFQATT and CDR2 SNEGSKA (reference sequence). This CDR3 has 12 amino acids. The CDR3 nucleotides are TGCAGTGCTAGAGAGGGTAGGGGGCGCGCTTTCTTT. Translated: CSAREGRGRAFF.

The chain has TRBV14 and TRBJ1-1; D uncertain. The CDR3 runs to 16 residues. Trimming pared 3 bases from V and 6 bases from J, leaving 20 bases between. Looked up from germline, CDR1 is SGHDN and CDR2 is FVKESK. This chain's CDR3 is CASSHTTLRAPAEAFF. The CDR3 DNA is TGTGCCAGCAGCCACACGACCCTGAGGGCCCCGGCTGAAGCTTTCTTT.

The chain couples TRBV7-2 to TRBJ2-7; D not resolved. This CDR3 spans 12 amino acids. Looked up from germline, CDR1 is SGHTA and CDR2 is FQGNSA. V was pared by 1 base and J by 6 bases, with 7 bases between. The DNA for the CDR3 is TGTGCCAGCAGCTTAGTAACGGGCGAGCAGTACTTC. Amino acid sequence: CASSLVTGEQYF.

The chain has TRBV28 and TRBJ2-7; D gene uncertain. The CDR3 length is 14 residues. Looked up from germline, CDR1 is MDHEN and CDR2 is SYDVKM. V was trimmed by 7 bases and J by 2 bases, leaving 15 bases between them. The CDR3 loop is CASTLTRRTYEQYF. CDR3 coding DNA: TGTGCCAGCACGCTGACCAGGCGAACCTACGAGCAGTACTTC.

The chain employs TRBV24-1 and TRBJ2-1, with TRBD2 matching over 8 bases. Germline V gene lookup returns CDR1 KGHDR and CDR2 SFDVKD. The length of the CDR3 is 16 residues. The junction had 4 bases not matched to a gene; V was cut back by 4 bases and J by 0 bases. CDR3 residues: CATSDPSGGSYNEQFF. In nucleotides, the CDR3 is TGTGCCACCAGTGACCCGAGCGGGGGCTCCTACAATGAGCAGTTCTTC.

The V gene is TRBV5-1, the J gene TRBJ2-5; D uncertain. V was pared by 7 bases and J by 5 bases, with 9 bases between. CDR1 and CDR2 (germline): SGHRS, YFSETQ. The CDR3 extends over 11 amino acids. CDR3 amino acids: CASRSGETQYF. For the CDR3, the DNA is TGCGCCAGCCGCTCTGGGGAGACCCAGTACTTC.